This paragraph reports one T cell receptor (beta chain). This clonotype is a singleton in its sample. It lacks a known antigen. No quality values exist for individual bases; no much larger clone is one base distant. A single read is weak support. The entry originates in a study of T-cell reconstitution after alpha-beta-depleted transplantation in children (dated by TCRdb to the mid-2010s). Background for the entire study: T-cell immune reconstitution after TCRalphabeta/CD19-depleted allogeneic hematopoietic cell transplantation in children was quantitatively tracked in the study by means of TCR repertoire profiling.

The receptor library was made with PCR. The instrument was an Illumina HiSeq 2500. TCR libraries were prepared with molecular barcoding, using unique molecular identifiers to normalize TCRbeta repertoire quantification. TCRdb cleaned the public reads at Q25 with fastp, built clones with MiXCR and kept in-frame beta chains. Every distinct CDR3 protein forms one entry, paired with its most common genes and DNA. Within this sample are about 600,000 distinct CDR3 sequences, with more than 20% of them counted one time only. The ten most abundant clones make up roughly 15% of the sample. The CDR3 runs 15 residues from the cysteine to the phenylalanine. Only the CDR3 DNA stays, 45 bases, in frame from base 1. From the germline V gene, CDR1 is SGHTA and CDR2 is FQGNSA. Trimming leaves V shorter by 3 bases and J shorter by 1 base, with the junction holding 5 bases beyond the gene matches. Reading the label with the study, this specimen's treatment or condition is: allogeneic hematopoietic cell transplantation with graft depleted of TCRalphabeta T cells and CD19 B cells. TCRalphabeta/CD19-depleted allogeneic hematopoietic cell grafts were given to the transplant recipients, all of whom were children.

What the work shows at the level of the full study, not this receptor alone: About two months after transplant, the apparently early recovery of alphabetaT-cell counts reportedly depended on just several hundred clones that had expanded rapidly and came from non-depleted graft cells. Hyperexpanded clone frequencies declined over subsequent months; after one year, T-cell counts and TCRbeta diversity were mostly attributed to newly produced T cells. The high TCRbeta diversity at day 60 in some patients was ascribed to recipient T cells and intrathymic progenitors that had survived conditioning.

The rearranged segments are TRBV7-2 and TRBJ1-2; TRBD1 fits 7 bases in the junction. Source: PBMCs, mostly from graft donor cells, taken 360 days after TCRalphabeta/CD19-depleted stem cell transplant. This TCR was sampled from a boy in the first two years of life who had a stem cell transplant for acute myeloid leukemia, so the T cells may come from the graft donor. The CDR3 here reads CASSFRDSHNYGYTF. Here is the DNA: TGTGCCAGCAGCTTCCGGGACAGCCATAACTATGGCTACACCTTC.